The clone carrying this T cell receptor (beta chain) turned up a few times. TCRdb redid the calling of the RACE reads with MiXCR, one entry per CDR3 protein. The profile shows a few hundred thousand distinct CDR3 sequences, roughly 6.3% of them singletons. Documented time point: patch test 2, 6 weeks after DPC sensitization. Treatment described: therapeutic diphenylcyclopropenone sensitization with weekly scalp DPC. This CDR3 is 16 amino acids long. V lost 4 bases, J lost 2 bases, and 11 bases stayed unmatched. The germline gives CDR1 LGHDT, CDR2 YNNKEL (reference sequence). This sample was included in a study of human T cells and chemical hapten exposure. Study background: Patients were given diphenylcyclopropenone on the scalp weekly across the roughly 25-week study. Variation in per-sample TCR yields came mainly from small pooled library volume differences.

The sequence was collected from a woman between 18 and 29 years old with alopecia areata. Some clones in this sample may be carry-over from other donors' samples. The chain links TRBV3-1 to TRBJ2-7; 7 nucleotides agree with TRBD2. The sequencing used whole blood, collected in connection with sensitization to the hapten diphenylcyclopropenone (DPC). The DNA for the CDR3 is TGTGCCAGCAGCCTGGGGGGGTCCGCCTCGGCCTACGAGCAGTACTTC. It translates to CASSLGGSASAYEQYF.